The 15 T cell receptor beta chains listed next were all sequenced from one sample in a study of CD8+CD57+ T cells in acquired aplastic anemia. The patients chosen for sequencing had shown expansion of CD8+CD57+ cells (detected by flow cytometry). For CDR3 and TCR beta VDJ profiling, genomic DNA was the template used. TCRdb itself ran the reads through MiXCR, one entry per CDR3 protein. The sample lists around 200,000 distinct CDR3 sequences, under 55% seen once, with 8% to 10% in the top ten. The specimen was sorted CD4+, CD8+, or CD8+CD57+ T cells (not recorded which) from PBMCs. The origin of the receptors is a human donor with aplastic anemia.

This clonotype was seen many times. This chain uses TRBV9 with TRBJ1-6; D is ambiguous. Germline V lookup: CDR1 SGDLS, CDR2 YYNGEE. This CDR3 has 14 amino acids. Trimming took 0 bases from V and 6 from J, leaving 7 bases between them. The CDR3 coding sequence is TGTGCCAGCAGCGTAGGTCAGTTTAATTCACCCCTCCACTTT. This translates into CASSVGQFNSPLHF.

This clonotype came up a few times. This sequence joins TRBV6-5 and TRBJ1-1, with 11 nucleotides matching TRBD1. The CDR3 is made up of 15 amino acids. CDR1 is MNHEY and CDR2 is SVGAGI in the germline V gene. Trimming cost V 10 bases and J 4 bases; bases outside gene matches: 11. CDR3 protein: CATRTGGWKRTEAFF. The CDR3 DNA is TGTGCCACCAGGACAGGGGGCTGGAAGCGCACTGAAGCTTTCTTT.

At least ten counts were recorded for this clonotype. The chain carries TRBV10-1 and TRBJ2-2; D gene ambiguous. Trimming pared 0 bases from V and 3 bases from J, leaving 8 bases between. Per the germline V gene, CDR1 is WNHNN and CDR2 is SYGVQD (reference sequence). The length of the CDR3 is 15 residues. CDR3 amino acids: CASSESRLHTGELFF. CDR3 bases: TGCGCCAGCAGTGAGTCCAGGCTCCACACCGGGGAGCTGTTTTTT.

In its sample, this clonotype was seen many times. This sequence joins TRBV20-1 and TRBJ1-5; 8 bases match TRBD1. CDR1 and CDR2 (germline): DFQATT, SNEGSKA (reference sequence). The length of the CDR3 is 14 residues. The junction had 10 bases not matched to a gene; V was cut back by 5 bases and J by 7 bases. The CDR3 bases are TGCAGTGCTCAAGACAGGGGTCCAGGCCAGCCCCAGCATTTT. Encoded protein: CSAQDRGPGQPQHF.

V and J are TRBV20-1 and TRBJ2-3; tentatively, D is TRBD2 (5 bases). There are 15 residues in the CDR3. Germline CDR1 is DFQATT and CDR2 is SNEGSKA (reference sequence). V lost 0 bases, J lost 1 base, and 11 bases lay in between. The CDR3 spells CSARDPAEGTDTQYF. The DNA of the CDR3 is TGCAGTGCTAGAGATCCAGCGGAGGGCACAGATACGCAGTATTTT.

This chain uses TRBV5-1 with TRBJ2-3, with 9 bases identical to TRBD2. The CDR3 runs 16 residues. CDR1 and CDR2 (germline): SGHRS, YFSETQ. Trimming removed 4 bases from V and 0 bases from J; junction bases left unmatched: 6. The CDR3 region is CASSPQLAGSTDTQYF. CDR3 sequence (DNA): TGCGCCAGCAGCCCTCAACTAGCGGGTAGCACAGATACGCAGTATTTT.

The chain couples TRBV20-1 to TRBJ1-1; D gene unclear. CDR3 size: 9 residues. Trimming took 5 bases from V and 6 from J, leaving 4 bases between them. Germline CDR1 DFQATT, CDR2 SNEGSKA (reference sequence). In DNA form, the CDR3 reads TGCAGTGCTTCTCCTGAAGCTTTCTTT. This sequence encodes CSASPEAFF.

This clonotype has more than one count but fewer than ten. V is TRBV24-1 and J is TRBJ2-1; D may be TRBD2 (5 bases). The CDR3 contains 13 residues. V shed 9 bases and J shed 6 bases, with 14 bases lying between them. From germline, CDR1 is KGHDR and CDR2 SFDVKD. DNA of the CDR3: TGTGCCACCGGCAGATCAGGAGGCAATGAGCAGTTCTTC. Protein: CATGRSGGNEQFF.

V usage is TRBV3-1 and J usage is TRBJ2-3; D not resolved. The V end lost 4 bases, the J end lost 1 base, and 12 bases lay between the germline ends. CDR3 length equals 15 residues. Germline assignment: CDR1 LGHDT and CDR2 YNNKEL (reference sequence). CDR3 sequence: CASSRAEAGTDTQYF. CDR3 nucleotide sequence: TGTGCCAGCAGCCGAGCAGAGGCCGGCACAGATACGCAGTATTTT.

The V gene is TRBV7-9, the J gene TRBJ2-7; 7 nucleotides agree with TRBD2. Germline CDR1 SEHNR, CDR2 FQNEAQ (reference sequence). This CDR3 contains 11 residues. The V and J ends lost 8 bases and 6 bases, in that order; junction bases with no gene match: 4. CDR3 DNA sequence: TGTGCCAGCGGGAGGGCCGGCGAGCAGTACTTC. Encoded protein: CASGRAGEQYF.

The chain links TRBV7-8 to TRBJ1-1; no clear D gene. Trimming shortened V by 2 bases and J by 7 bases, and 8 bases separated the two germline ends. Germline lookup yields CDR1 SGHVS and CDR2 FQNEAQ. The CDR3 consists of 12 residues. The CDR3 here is CASSLRSVEAFF. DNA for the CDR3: TGTGCCAGCAGCTTAAGGTCAGTTGAAGCTTTCTTT.

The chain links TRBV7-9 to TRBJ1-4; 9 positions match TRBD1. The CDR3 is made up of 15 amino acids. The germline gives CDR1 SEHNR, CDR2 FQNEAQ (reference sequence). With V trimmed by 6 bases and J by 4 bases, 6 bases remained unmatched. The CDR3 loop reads CASSYRGRDNEKLFF. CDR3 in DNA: TGTGCCAGCAGTTACAGGGGGCGCGATAATGAAAAACTGTTTTTT. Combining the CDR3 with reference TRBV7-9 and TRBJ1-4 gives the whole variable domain DTGVSQNPRHKITKRGQNVTFRCDPISEHNRLYWYRQTLGQGPEFLTYFQNEAQLEKSRLLSDRFSAERPKGSFSTLEIQRTEQGDSAMYLCASSYRGRDNEKLFFGSGTQLSVL.

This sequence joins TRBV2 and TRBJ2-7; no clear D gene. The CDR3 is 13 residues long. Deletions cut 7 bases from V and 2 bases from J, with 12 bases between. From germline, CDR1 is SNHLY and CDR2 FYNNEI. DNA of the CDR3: TGTGCCAGCAAGGATACCAATGCCTACGAGCAGTACTTC. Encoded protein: CASKDTNAYEQYF. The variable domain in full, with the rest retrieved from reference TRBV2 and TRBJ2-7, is EPEVTQTPSHQVTQMGQEVILRCVPISNHLYFYWYRQILGQKVEFLVSFYNNEISEKSEIFDDQFSVERPDGSNFTLKIRSTKLEDSAMYFCASKDTNAYEQYFGPGTRLTVT.

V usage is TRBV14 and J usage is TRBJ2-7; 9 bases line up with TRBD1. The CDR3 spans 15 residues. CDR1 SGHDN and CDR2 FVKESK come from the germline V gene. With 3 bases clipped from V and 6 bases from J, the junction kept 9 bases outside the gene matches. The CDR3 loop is CASSQGQGWLGEQYF. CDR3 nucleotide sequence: TGTGCCAGCAGCCAGGGACAGGGATGGTTGGGCGAGCAGTACTTC.

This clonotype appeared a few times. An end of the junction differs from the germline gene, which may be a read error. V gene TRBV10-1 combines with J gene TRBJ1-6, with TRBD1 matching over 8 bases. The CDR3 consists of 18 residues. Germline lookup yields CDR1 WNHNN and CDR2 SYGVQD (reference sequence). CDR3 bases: TGTGCCAGCAGTACCCGACTAGCCCTGGACAGGGCTAATTCACCCCTCCACTTT. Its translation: CASSTRLALDRANSPLHF.